The T cell receptor (beta chain) described here comes from a study of T cell responses to AZD1222 COVID-19 vaccine. Study details: Second doses were pooled across both intervals (about 4 or about 12 weeks).

Germline CDR1 is SGHDT and CDR2 is YYEEEE. The CDR3 extends over 15 amino acids. Losses at the gene ends were 1 base for V and 2 bases for J; bases not matched to a gene: 6. The table came from immunoSEQ multiplex PCR; TCRdb's copy has only in-frame clones and leaves some out. The sample shows 150,000 to 200,000 clones, approximately 91% of them seen only once. Notes on this clone: Its matching antigen is unknown.

Study-level results: With two AZD1222 doses given, Spike-specific TCR breadth and depth both rose. Donor demographics were predominantly white British with a female majority; clonal diversity may be underestimated. Across the whole spike, CD4 TCRs peaked at regions 160-218 and 743-854.

The origin of this receptor is an adult in good health. This specimen consisted of peripheral blood, obtained on day 0 of AZD1222 vaccination. V gene TRBV5-6 combines with J gene TRBJ2-7, with 7 bases fitting TRBD1. The CDR3 region has the DNA TGTGCCAGCAGCTTGCCCCGGGACAGCCCCTACGAGCAGTACGTC. Encoded protein: CASSLPRDSPYEQYV.